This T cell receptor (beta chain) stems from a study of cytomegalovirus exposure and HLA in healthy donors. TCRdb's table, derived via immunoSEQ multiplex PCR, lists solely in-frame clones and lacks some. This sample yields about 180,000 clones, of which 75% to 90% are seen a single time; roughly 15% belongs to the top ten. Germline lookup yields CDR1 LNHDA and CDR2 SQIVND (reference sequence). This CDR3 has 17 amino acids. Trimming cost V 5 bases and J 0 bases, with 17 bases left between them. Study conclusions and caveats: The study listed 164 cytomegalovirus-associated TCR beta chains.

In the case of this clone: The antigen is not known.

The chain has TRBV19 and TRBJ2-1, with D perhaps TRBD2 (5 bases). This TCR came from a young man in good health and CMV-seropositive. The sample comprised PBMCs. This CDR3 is CASSPKTMSSSYNEQFF. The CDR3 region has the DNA TGTGCCAGTAGTCCGAAGACTATGTCGAGCTCCTACAATGAGCAGTTCTTC.